Following are 10 T cell receptor beta chains from one sample sequenced in a study of a mutant IDH1 vaccine in newly diagnosed glioma. Sample time point: week 47, end of study. It was 300 ug of mutant IDH1 20-mer peptide that made up each vaccine dose, given with topical imiquimod. Sequencing used immunoSEQ multiplex PCR; TCRdb keeps in-frame clones, though not all of them. This table has some 40,000 clones, about 81% appearing once. Their antigens are not known. Sequencing used PBMCs, obtained from a glioma patient whose treatment included an IDH1 peptide vaccine. The receptors were gathered from a man aged 35-49 years with glioma.

V is TRBV5-1 and J is TRBJ2-1; TRBD2 aligns across 15 bases. Trimming cost V 5 bases and J 8 bases; bases outside gene matches: 5. CDR1 and CDR2 (germline): SGHRS, YFSETQ. This CDR3 contains 15 residues. The CDR3: CASRGTSGRWDEQFF. The CDR3 DNA reads as TGCGCCAGCAGAGGGACTAGCGGGAGGTGGGATGAGCAGTTCTTC.

The chain joins TRBV4-3 to TRBJ1-6; possible D gene TRBD1, 6 bases. The CDR3 spans 15 residues. CDR1 and CDR2 from the germline V gene are LGHNA and YSLEER. With 4 bases removed from V and 7 bases from J, the gap between germline ends came to 14 bases. CDR3 DNA sequence: TGCGCCAGCAGCCGAGAGACAGGTTTAAATTCACCCCTCCACTTT. It encodes CASSRETGLNSPLHF.

The CDR3 nucleotides read TGTGCCAGCAGACTAAGATCCCAGGGCACCTACGAGCAGTACTTC. Translated: CASRLRSQGTYEQYF. The chain carries TRBV11-2 and TRBJ2-7; a possible D gene is TRBD1 (5 bases). Trimming left V 6 bases short and J 2 bases short, with 17 bases between. This CDR3 is built from 15 residues. Germline CDR1 reads SGHAT; CDR2 reads FQNNGV.

This rearrangement joins TRBV5-6 to TRBJ2-7; weak D call: TRBD2 (6 bases). In germline, CDR1 is SGHDT, CDR2 YYEEEE. The germline V and J ends were trimmed by 4 bases and 1 base, with 9 bases remaining between them. The CDR3 is 13 amino acids. The CDR3 loop is CASSTLASYEQYF. The CDR3 nucleotides read TGTGCCAGCAGCACACTAGCTTCCTACGAGCAGTACTTC.

The chain is built from TRBV18 and TRBJ2-5; TRBD2 aligns across 11 bases. The CDR3 length is 17 residues. J was trimmed by 3 bases and V by 0 bases; bases with no gene match: 6. The germline gives CDR1 KGHSH, CDR2 LQKENI. This chain's CDR3 is CASSPPGLAAAKETQYF. CDR3 nucleotide sequence: TGTGCCAGCTCACCACCGGGACTAGCGGCAGCAAAAGAGACCCAGTACTTC.

V and J are TRBV11-3 and TRBJ2-3; no reliable D call. Trimming removed 3 bases at V and 3 bases at J, with 4 bases between. This CDR3 comprises 12 residues. Germline values: CDR1 SGHNT, CDR2 YENEEA. The CDR3 sequence: CASSLSTDTQYF. DNA for the CDR3: TGTGCCAGCAGCTTGTCGACAGATACGCAGTATTTT.

The rearrangement uses TRBV7-2 and TRBJ2-3; TRBD1 matches 7 bases. The CDR3 is 13 residues long. V lost 2 bases, J lost 5 bases, and 1 base stayed unmatched. Looked up from germline, CDR1 is SGHTA and CDR2 is FQGNSA. The DNA of the CDR3 is TGTGCCAGCAGCTTAAGGGACAGAGATACGCAGTATTTT. Protein: CASSLRDRDTQYF.

The CDR3 region has the DNA TGTGCCAGCAGCCCCCAGCATGAGCAGTTCTTC. It specifies CASSPQHEQFF. V is TRBV7-9 and J is TRBJ2-1, with unresolved D. With 5 bases removed from V and 8 bases from J, the gap between germline ends came to 7 bases. This CDR3 contains 11 residues. Germline lookup yields CDR1 SEHNR and CDR2 FQNEAQ (reference sequence).

The rearrangement uses TRBV6-1 and TRBJ2-5; D possibly corresponds to TRBD2 (5 bases). Germline loops: CDR1 MNHNS, CDR2 SASEGT. V shed 3 bases and J shed 3 bases, with 8 bases lying between them. This CDR3 spans 13 amino acids. CDR3 region: CASSDTREETQYF. The CDR3 coding sequence is TGTGCCAGCAGTGACACGCGGGAAGAGACCCAGTACTTC.

V and J are TRBV27 and TRBJ2-2; TRBD1 is a possible D gene (6 bases). The V gene lost 5 bases and the J gene lost 3 bases, with 10 bases spanning the gap. The germline V gene has CDR1 MNHEY and CDR2 SMNVEV (reference sequence). The CDR3 has 14 residues. The CDR3 DNA reads as TGTGCCAGCAGTCTTACAGGGTACACCGGGGAGCTGTTTTTT. Protein: CASSLTGYTGELFF.